These 21 T cell receptor beta chains came from one sample sequenced in a study of T-cell memory formation after mild COVID-19. TCRdb re-analysed the 5' RACE reads in MiXCR, keeping a single row per CDR3 protein. This sample has 400,000 to 550,000 distinct CDR3 sequences, with more than 20% found just once. Sequencing was carried out using PBMCs or a T cell subset sorted from them (not recorded which). These receptors came from an adult woman who had mild COVID-19 (a few samples of this study predate the infection). Cell type and time point are not known.

DNA for the CDR3: TGTGCCATCAGTGAGGACGGGAGGGCCGGTTACGAGCAGTACTTC. Translating it yields CAISEDGRAGYEQYF. The chain is built from TRBV10-3 and TRBJ2-7; 8 bases line up with TRBD2. The CDR3 consists of 15 residues. Germline values: CDR1 ENHRY, CDR2 SYGVKD. Trimming removed 2 bases from V and 4 bases from J; junction bases left unmatched: 7.

The V and J genes are TRBV7-6 and TRBJ2-5; D is possibly TRBD2 (7 bases). Trimming took off 0 bases at V and 4 bases at J, with 18 bases between the two ends. The CDR3 spans 17 residues. Germline-derived CDR1 and CDR2 are SGHVS and FNYEAQ. CDR3 nucleotides: TGTGCCAGCAGCTTAGCTAGGGGGGGACTGGGAGGAGAGACCCAGTACTTC. It specifies CASSLARGGLGGETQYF.

CDR3 nucleotides: TGTGCCACCAGTGATCCGACTAGGCCCCGGGATGAGCAGTTCTTC. Translated: CATSDPTRPRDEQFF. The chain has TRBV24-1 and TRBJ2-1; D may be TRBD2 (6 bases). The germline V gene encodes CDR1 KGHDR and CDR2 SFDVKD. Trimming cost V 3 bases and J 8 bases, with 16 bases left between them. The CDR3 is 15 residues long.

This clonotype was counted only a few times. This sequence joins TRBV7-9 and TRBJ1-5, with 8 positions matching TRBD1. V trimming: 5 bases; J trimming: 3 bases; junction bases outside the gene matches: 12. The CDR3 spans 17 residues. Per the germline V gene, CDR1 is SEHNR and CDR2 is FQNEAQ (reference sequence). The CDR3 DNA is TGTGCCAGCAGCGCCGGAACCGGGACAGGAAACAATCAGCCCCAGCATTTT. Its translation is CASSAGTGTGNNQPQHF.

This rearrangement joins TRBV19 to TRBJ2-1; 10 bases match TRBD2. CDR3 size: 15 residues. The trim removed 4 bases at V and 4 bases at J, leaving 4 bases unmatched. Per germline, CDR1 LNHDA and CDR2 SQIVND (reference sequence). The CDR3 sequence is CASSRAGGIYNEQFF. The CDR3 DNA reads TGTGCCAGTAGTAGAGCGGGAGGGATTTACAATGAGCAGTTCTTC.

This clonotype turned up a few times. V and J are TRBV27 and TRBJ1-2; 9 bases are a match to TRBD1. This CDR3 spans 16 amino acids. With V trimmed by 4 bases and J by 3 bases, 9 bases remained unmatched. The germline V gene has CDR1 MNHEY and CDR2 SMNVEV (reference sequence). CDR3 in amino acids: CASSSTWDRVDYGYTF. Written as DNA, the CDR3 is TGTGCCAGCAGTTCCACGTGGGACAGGGTAGACTATGGCTACACCTTC.

This clonotype was found a few times. The CDR3 sequence is CASRLGTSGPYEQYF. Here the CDR3 DNA reads TGTGCCAGCAGACTCGGGACTAGCGGGCCCTACGAGCAGTACTTC. The rearrangement joins TRBV12-3 or TRBV12-4 to TRBJ2-7; the match to TRBD2 covers 12 bases. CDR3 length: 15 residues. V lost 6 bases and J lost 2; bases outside the gene matches: 5.

In this sample, this clonotype turned up many times. The chain combines TRBV30 with TRBJ2-5, with D possibly being TRBD2 (5 bases). This CDR3 has 15 amino acids. Trimming left V 1 base short and J 0 bases short, with 12 bases between. The V gene's germline CDR1 is GTSNPN and CDR2 SVGIG (reference sequence). The CDR3 protein is CAWSGDYTYQETQYF. CDR3 nucleotides: TGTGCCTGGAGTGGCGACTACACCTACCAAGAGACCCAGTACTTC.

This clonotype has a handful of counts. V gene TRBV6-6 combines with J gene TRBJ2-5, with D possibly called TRBD1 or TRBD2 (5 bases each). The CDR3 runs 13 residues. V gave up 4 bases and J gave up 5 bases, with 11 bases separating them. Germline CDR1 MNHNY, CDR2 SVGAGI (reference sequence). CDR3 nucleotides: TGTGCCAGCAGTTGGGACCCCCGGGAGACCCAGTACTTC. It specifies CASSWDPRETQYF.

This chain links TRBV5-5 with TRBJ1-1; D perhaps matches TRBD1 (5 bases). The CDR3 consists of 15 residues. Germline values: CDR1 SGHKS, CDR2 YYEKEE (reference sequence). V shed 0 bases and J shed 3 bases, with 12 bases lying between them. CDR3 loop: CASSLEGVLDTEAFF. CDR3 nucleotide sequence: TGTGCCAGCAGCTTGGAAGGGGTACTTGACACTGAAGCTTTCTTT.

The chain uses TRBV7-6 and TRBJ1-3; no definite D call. The CDR3 covers 14 residues. Trimming took 4 bases from V and 0 from J, leaving 7 bases between them. Germline CDR1 and CDR2: SGHVS and FNYEAQ. The CDR3 DNA is TGTGCCAGCAGCTCAGCCCTCTCTGGAAACACCATATATTTT. Protein product: CASSSALSGNTIYF.

The V gene is TRBV5-6, the J gene TRBJ2-3, with a possible D match to TRBD2 (7 bases). CDR1 and CDR2 (germline): SGHDT, YYEEEE. There are 15 residues in the CDR3. V shed 2 bases and J shed 3 bases, with 13 bases lying between them. The CDR3 bases are TGTGCCAGCAGCTTAAGAGGGGGGGCAACAGATACGCAGTATTTT. This encodes CASSLRGGATDTQYF. Using reference TRBV5-6 and TRBJ2-3 for the parts outside the CDR3, the full variable domain is DAGVTQSPTHLIKTRGQQVTLRCSPKSGHDTVSWYQQALGQGPQFIFQYYEEEERQRGNFPDRFSGHQFPNYSSELNVNALLLGDSALYLCASSLRGGATDTQYFGPGTRLTVL.

The chain combines TRBV7-3 with TRBJ2-1; 8 positions agree with TRBD2. The CDR3 contains 16 residues. CDR1 SGHTA and CDR2 FQGTGA come from the germline V gene. The ends lost 4 bases at V and 0 bases at J; junction bases unmatched: 5. The DNA for the CDR3 is TGTGCCAGCAGCTCCCCGGGACTAGGCTCCTACAATGAGCAGTTCTTC. Translated: CASSSPGLGSYNEQFF.

This clonotype has a handful of counts. This chain uses TRBV6-5 with TRBJ2-5; D call uncertain. The CDR3 is 18 amino acids. Germline CDR1 is MNHEY and CDR2 is SVGAGI. V was clipped by 0 bases and J by 2 bases, with 19 bases between them. CDR3 region: CASSYSIISLSNQETQYF. The CDR3 DNA reads TGTGCCAGCAGTTACTCGATCATCTCCTTATCTAATCAAGAGACCCAGTACTTC.

J is TRBJ2-2 and V is TRBV20-1; D possibly corresponds to TRBD2 (6 bases). V lost 1 base to trimming and J lost 3 bases, with 12 bases between them. CDR1 and CDR2 from the germline V gene are DFQATT and SNEGSKA (reference sequence). This CDR3 contains 15 residues. CDR3 DNA: TGCAGTGCTAGAGTGGCGGGAACGGACACCGGGGAGCTGTTTTTT. It codes for CSARVAGTDTGELFF.

This clonotype was recorded a few times. This rearrangement joins TRBV18 to TRBJ1-1, with TRBD1 as a possible D gene (5 bases). Germline CDR1 and CDR2: KGHSH and LQKENI. V lost 0 bases, J lost 1 base, and 9 bases lay in between. The CDR3 consists of 15 residues. Here the CDR3 DNA reads TGTGCCAGCTCACCACCGAGGGGATCGAACACTGAAGCTTTCTTT. It yields the protein CASSPPRGSNTEAFF.

This clonotype was observed a handful of times. This sequence joins TRBV12-3 or TRBV12-4 and TRBJ2-7; D is unresolved. CDR3 length: 14 amino acids. V was pared by 3 bases and J by 3 bases, with 12 bases between. CDR3 in amino acids: CASSFRPLDYEQYF. In DNA form, the CDR3 reads TGTGCCAGCAGTTTCAGGCCCTTGGACTACGAGCAGTACTTC.

V is TRBV4-3 and J is TRBJ2-1, with TRBD2 as a possible D gene (6 bases). Germline V gene data show CDR1 as LGHNA and CDR2 as YSLEER. This CDR3 region has 19 residues. Trimming left V 0 bases short and J 5 bases short, with 23 bases between. CDR3 region: CASSQDPPVLAGSDNEQFF. DNA of the CDR3: TGCGCCAGCAGCCAAGATCCTCCCGTACTAGCCGGGTCGGACAATGAGCAGTTCTTC.

The V call is TRBV29-1, the J call TRBJ2-3; 8 bases are a match to TRBD1. CDR1 SQVTM and CDR2 ANQGSEA come from the germline V gene. V was clipped by 0 bases and J by 4 bases; unmatched bases: 9. The CDR3 runs 16 residues. CDR3 nucleotide sequence: TGCAGCGTTGAAGATCTAGGCAGGGGGCGCGCAGATACGCAGTATTTT. Translating it yields CSVEDLGRGRADTQYF.

The V gene is TRBV10-3, the J gene TRBJ2-4; a possible D gene is TRBD1 (6 bases). CDR1 and CDR2 from the germline V gene are ENHRY and SYGVKD. CDR3 length: 12 residues. V was trimmed by 11 bases and J by 1 base, leaving 9 bases between them. CDR3 in amino acids: CASQGAKNIQYF. In DNA form, the CDR3 reads TGTGCCTCGCAGGGGGCCAAAAACATTCAGTACTTC.

The CDR3 region is CASSPGWLETQYF. In nucleotides, the CDR3 is TGCGCCAGCAGCCCGGGTTGGCTGGAGACCCAGTACTTC. This sequence joins TRBV5-1 and TRBJ2-5; D not certain. Looked up from germline, CDR1 is SGHRS and CDR2 is YFSETQ. CDR3 length: 13 residues. Trimming took off 4 bases at V and 5 bases at J, with 12 bases between the two ends.